This TCR beta chain emerged from a study of blood T cell repertoires in COVID-19. In the study overall: Sites across the United States, Italy and Spain contributed samples from acute and convalescent COVID-19. Sample material is recorded as cDNA or gDNA derived from T cells, B-cell-depleted T cells, or PBMCs.

Seattle patient enrollment occurred during active infection, with longitudinal follow-up thereafter. TCRdb keeps only in-frame clones here, not all; method: immunoSEQ multiplex PCR. The sample carries roughly 500,000 clones, roughly 87% recorded once. The V and J ends lost 2 bases and 0 bases, in that order; junction bases with no gene match: 1. The CDR3 sequence is 17 residues long. Per germline, CDR1 LNHDA and CDR2 SQIVND (reference sequence). The sample comprised peripheral blood. This chain connects TRBV19 to TRBJ2-1, with 13 bases fitting TRBD2. This clonotype was obtained from a man between 18 and 29 years old with COVID-19, enrolled during active disease. This CDR3 reads CASSITSGRASYNEQFF. The DNA for the CDR3 is TGTGCCAGTAGTATAACTAGCGGGAGGGCCTCCTACAATGAGCAGTTCTTC.